This TCR beta chain derives from a study of blood T cell repertoires in COVID-19 (dated by TCRdb to the early 2020s). For the wider study: Samples from collaborators originated in the United States, Italy and Spain and spanned both the acute and convalescent phases of COVID-19. The prospective study material was composed of cDNA or gDNA derived from T cells, B-cell-depleted T cells, or PBMCs. Subjects who had been exposed to COVID-19, were actively infected with it, or had recovered from it provided the deeply sampled blood TCRbeta repertoires that made up the dataset. The repertoires were made available in a free public database intended to serve as a resource for research on the immune response to SARS-CoV-2. Samples were obtained from the ongoing ImmuneRACE study (first 160 participants) and from 1,200 or so subjects provided by 6 global collaborators. The sample metadata nearly always contained a de-identified subject ID, COVID-19 status, age in years and sex. Where HLA class I and class II types were available, the types were taken from metadata supplied by the sample provider, not from assay-based typing.

The investigation overall reported the following: The quantity of clinical and demographic metadata differed by source and by participant and was supplied without curation.

Concerning this clone: Its binding antigen is unknown. No much larger clonotype is one base removed from it; base qualities were not supplied.

CDR1 and CDR2 are drawn from the germline V gene: SGDLS, YYNGEE. Its CDR3 holds 16 amino acids, cysteine through phenylalanine. The retained sequence is limited to the CDR3, 48 bases, with the frame set at the first base. V drops 0 bases and J drops 4 bases, leaving 14 bases in between. The collaborating institutions used their own protocols to collect whole blood in K2EDTA tubes. For TCRbeta analysis, collaborator samples were shipped as frozen whole blood, as isolated PBMCs, or as DNA extracted from either sample type. The immunoSEQ Assay, a bias-controlled multiplex PCR, was used to amplify TCRbeta CDR3 regions from genomic DNA. The source study handled its data this way. The number of nucleated cells in each sample was estimated by amplification of reference gene primers within the assay. To quantify the absolute abundance of each unique TCRbeta CDR3 rearrangement, sequence reads were collapsed and filtered. Productive Simpson clonality was computed per sample as the square root of Simpson's diversity index over productive rearrangements. TCRdb took over this immuneACCESS table, retaining in-frame rearrangements with V and J assigned. Such tables are incomplete; in checked studies, under half of the missing clones stem from an unresolved V gene, and the remainder is unexplained. The V and J calls and clone size were taken over from that table, and D and trimming were inferred from the DNA. Recorded for this sample are fewer than 150,000 clones; about four fifths of them occurred a single time. The ten largest clones represent about 16% of the sample.

The receptor was derived from a woman aged 50 to 60 with acute or convalescent COVID-19. Material for sequencing was peripheral blood. The chain is encoded by TRBV9 joined to TRBJ1-3; the D gene is possibly TRBD1, with 5 bases matching. The bases are TGTGCCAGCAGCGTAGACGTAGGGGCAGGAGGAAACACCATATATTTT. Its translation reads: CASSVDVGAGGNTIYF.